This T cell receptor beta chain was sequenced during a study of blood T cell repertoires in COVID-19. The protocol was immunoSEQ multiplex PCR, while the TCRdb copy is restricted to in-frame clones and leaves out a portion. The table lists more than 400,000 clones, approximately 90% of them singletons. The sequenced material came from PBMCs or T cells enriched from blood (not recorded which). This TCR derives from a woman aged 18-30 years who had recovered from COVID-19.

CDR3 sequence: CASSITSGAYNEQFF. The CDR3 bases are TGTGCCAGCAGCATAACTAGCGGGGCTTACAATGAGCAGTTCTTC. This chain uses TRBV7-2 with TRBJ2-1; TRBD2 aligns across 10 bases. The J segment lost 4 bases and the V segment lost 5 bases, leaving 5 bases of the junction unmatched. CDR3 size: 15 residues. Germline CDR1 reads SGHTA; CDR2 reads FQGNSA.